The clone carrying this TCR beta chain was recorded a few times. The antigen remains unidentified. The data are from a study of identical twins. The study, taken as a whole, reports: Cross-sectional statistics underpinned the conclusions; the same donors were not followed.

CDR3 length equals 13 residues. Looked up from germline, CDR1 is DFQATT and CDR2 is SNEGSKA (reference sequence). The V and J ends lost 5 bases and 3 bases, in that order; junction bases with no gene match: 6. TCRdb called the 5' RACE reads again in MiXCR, with one record for every CDR3 protein. The table shows fewer than 900,000 distinct CDR3 sequences, with approximately 21% occurring only once. These sequences were also reported in another study, on T cells expressing NK-cell markers. As reported in that work: There were seven HCMV-seropositive donors and one seronegative donor among the eight sequenced. In a few donors, dominant clonotypes made up roughly 28.3-65% of CD3+CD56-NKG2C+ cells.

The chain couples TRBV20-1 to TRBJ1-2, with 7 bases identical to TRBD1. The sequence was collected from a woman aged 18-29 years in good health. The sequenced material came from PBMCs. The CDR3, as DNA: TGCAGTGCTCCCAGGGGGGAAGACTATGGCTACACCTTC. It yields the protein CSAPRGEDYGYTF.